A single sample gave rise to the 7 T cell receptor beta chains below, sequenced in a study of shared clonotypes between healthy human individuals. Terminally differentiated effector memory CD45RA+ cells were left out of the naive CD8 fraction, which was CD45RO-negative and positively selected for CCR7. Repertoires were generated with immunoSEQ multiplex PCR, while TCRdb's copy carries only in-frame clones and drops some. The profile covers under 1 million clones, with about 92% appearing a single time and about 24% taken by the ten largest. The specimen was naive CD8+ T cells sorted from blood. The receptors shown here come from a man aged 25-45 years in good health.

Here the CDR3 reads CSVTSAGLAEIRDEQFF. CDR3 DNA: TGCAGCGTCACCTCGGCCGGACTAGCGGAGATAAGAGATGAGCAGTTCTTC. This chain uses TRBV29-1 with TRBJ2-1; 10 bases fit TRBD2. Germline assignment: CDR1 SQVTM and CDR2 ANQGSEA. With V trimmed by 6 bases and J by 8 bases, 19 bases remained unmatched. The CDR3 totals 17 residues.

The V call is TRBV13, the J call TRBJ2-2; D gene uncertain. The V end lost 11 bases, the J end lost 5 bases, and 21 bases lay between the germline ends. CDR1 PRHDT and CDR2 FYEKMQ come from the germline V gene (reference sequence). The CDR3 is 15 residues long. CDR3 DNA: TGTGCCTCAGCAGCCGGATCCCCAGGAACCGGGGAGCTGTTTTTT. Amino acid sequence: CASAAGSPGTGELFF.

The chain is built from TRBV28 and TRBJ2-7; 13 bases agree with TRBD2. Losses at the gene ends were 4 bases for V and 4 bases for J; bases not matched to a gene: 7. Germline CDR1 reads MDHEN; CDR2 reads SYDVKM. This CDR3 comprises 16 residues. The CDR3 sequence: CASSSKWTSGRYEQYF. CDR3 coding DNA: TGTGCCAGCAGTTCCAAATGGACTAGCGGGAGATACGAGCAGTACTTC. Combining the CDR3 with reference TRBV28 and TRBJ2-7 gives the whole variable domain DVKVTQSSRYLVKRTGEKVFLECVQDMDHENMFWYRQDPGLGLRLIYFSYDVKMKEKGDIPEGYSVSREKKERFSLILESASTNQTSMYLCASSSKWTSGRYEQYFGPGTRLTVT.

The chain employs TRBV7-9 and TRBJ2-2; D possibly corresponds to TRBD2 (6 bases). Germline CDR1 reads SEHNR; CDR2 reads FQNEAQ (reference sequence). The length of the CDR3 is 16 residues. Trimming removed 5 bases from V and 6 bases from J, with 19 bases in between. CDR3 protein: CASSPPRREWPGELFF. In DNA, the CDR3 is TGTGCCAGCAGCCCCCCCCGGAGGGAGTGGCCCGGGGAGCTGTTTTTT.

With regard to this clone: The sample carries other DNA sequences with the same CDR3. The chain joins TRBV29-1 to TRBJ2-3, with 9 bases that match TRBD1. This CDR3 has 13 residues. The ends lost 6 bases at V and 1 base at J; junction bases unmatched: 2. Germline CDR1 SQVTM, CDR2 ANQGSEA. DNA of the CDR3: TGCAGCGTACGGGACAGGGGCACAGATACGCAGTATTTT. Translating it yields CSVRDRGTDTQYF.

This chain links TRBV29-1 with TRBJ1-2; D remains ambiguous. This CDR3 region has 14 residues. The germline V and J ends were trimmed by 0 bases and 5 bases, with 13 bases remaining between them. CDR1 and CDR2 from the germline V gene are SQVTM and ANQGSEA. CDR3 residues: CSVEDRSRKYGYTF. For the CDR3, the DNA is TGCAGCGTTGAAGATCGGTCTCGGAAATATGGCTACACCTTC.

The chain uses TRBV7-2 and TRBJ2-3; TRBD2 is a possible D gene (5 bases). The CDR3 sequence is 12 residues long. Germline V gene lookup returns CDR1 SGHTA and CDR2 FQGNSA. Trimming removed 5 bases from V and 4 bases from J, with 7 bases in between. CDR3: CASSERADTQYF. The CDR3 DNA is TGTGCCAGCAGCGAGAGGGCAGATACGCAGTATTTT. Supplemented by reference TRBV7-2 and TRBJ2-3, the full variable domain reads GAGVSQSPSNKVTEKGKDVELRCDPISGHTALYWYRQSLGQGLEFLIYFQGNSAPDKSGLPSDRFSAERTGGSVSTLTIQRTQQEDSAVYLCASSERADTQYFGPGTRLTVL.